This T cell receptor (beta chain) was identified in a study of blood T cell repertoires in COVID-19. Across the study: The origin of the acute and convalescent COVID-19 samples was the United States, Italy and Spain. In each case, the material was cDNA or gDNA derived from T cells, B-cell-depleted T cells, or PBMCs.

As originally analysed: For nucleated cells, counts were estimated from reference gene primer amplification. Sequencing was performed with immunoSEQ multiplex PCR; in TCRdb, only in-frame clones are kept and a portion is missing. That table is the source of V, J and clone size, and D and trimming were worked out from the DNA. The table includes about 70,000 clones, around nine tenths detected once. This CDR3 spans 16 amino acids. This chain uses TRBV21-1 with TRBJ2-1; the table assigns TRBD1, which was not confirmed against the DNA. TRBV21-1 is reported as a pseudogene. The source of this sequence is a man aged 50-60 years with acute or convalescent COVID-19. Sequenced: peripheral blood. The CDR3, as DNA: TGTGCCAGCAGCAAAGTCAGGGACAGGGTATACAATGAGCAGTTCTTC. This encodes CASSKVRDRVYNEQFF.